This T cell receptor beta chain was found in a study of control samples from healthy donors and cancer patients. V lost 5 bases, J lost 2 bases, and 14 bases lay in between. Germline V gene data show CDR1 as SGHRS and CDR2 as YFSETQ. This CDR3 is 14 amino acids long. TCRdb's copy holds only in-frame clones and misses some; the assay was immunoSEQ multiplex PCR. This repertoire shows about 250,000 clones, more than 65% found once; its top ten account for approximately 12%. This clonotype was sampled from a woman aged 60 to 75 with lung cancer. The sample taken for sequencing was PBMCs. The rearrangement links TRBV5-1 to TRBJ2-7; D may be TRBD1 (6 bases). The CDR3 is CASSAQGRTYEQYF. The DNA of the CDR3 is TGCGCCAGCAGTGCACAGGGCAGGACCTACGAGCAGTACTTC.